This TCR beta chain emerged from a study of patients and donors after allogeneic stem cell transplantation. V was cut by 5 bases and J by 0 bases, with 16 bases left in between. The V gene's germline CDR1 is LNHDA and CDR2 SQIVND (reference sequence). The CDR3 spans 17 residues. TCRdb recomputed calls from the RT-PCR reads with MiXCR, one row per CDR3 protein. The sample gives about 160,000 distinct CDR3 sequences, about 24% of which show up once; roughly 27% is in the top ten. This receptor was identified in a human donor who was either an allogeneic HSCT recipient or a stem cell or donor lymphocyte infusion donor (not recorded which). It is not recorded whose cells these are; they may come from a transplant donor. Sequencing was done on a sample of blood, either unsorted or a sorted T cell fraction (not recorded which). The chain uses TRBV19 and TRBJ1-4, with D tentatively TRBD1 (5 bases). CDR3 DNA: TGTGCCAGTAGTCCCCCGGGAGGGGCCTCAACTAATGAAAAACTGTTTTTT. This codes for CASSPPGGASTNEKLFF.